This TCR beta chain was obtained from a study of glioma-infiltrating T cells after dendritic cell vaccination. This clone was detected once. V lost 5 bases to trimming and J lost 4 bases, with 9 bases between them. CDR3 length equals 12 residues. Per germline, CDR1 MNHEY and CDR2 SVGAGI. Produced via immunoSEQ multiplex PCR; TCRdb's table is partial and in-frame only. The sample yields 90,000 or so clones, about 85% seen once. Selection required adequate fresh-frozen tumor tissue plus more than two years' survival data. None of the glioblastoma patients had an isocitrate dehydrogenase mutation. Sequencing used blood, obtained before dendritic cell vaccination. The chain links TRBV6-5 to TRBJ2-7; possible D gene TRBD1, 5 bases. This TCR came from a human donor with glioblastoma. The CDR3 sequence is CASSTGFYEQYF. As DNA, the CDR3 is TGTGCCAGCAGTACAGGATTTTACGAGCAGTACTTC.